The 14 T cell receptor beta chains reported below all come from one sample, sequenced in a study (dated by TCRdb to between 2014 and 2016). The library was prepared using 5' RACE. Sequencing used an Illumina MiSeq. TCRdb took the public reads, trimmed them with fastp at Q25, ran MiXCR for clone calling and kept in-frame beta chains. Identical CDR3 proteins give one entry, which carries the most common genes and DNA. The sample table holds some 37,000 distinct CDR3 sequences, of which approximately 17% were seen once. The biggest ten clones account for 2.8% of the sample. The source material was naive CD4+ T cells sorted from a lymph node. The cell subset or site tag for this specimen amounts to: naive CD4+ T cells, CD4+CD45RA+CD25-. Source of these receptors: a female donor with breast cancer.

Comments on this clonotype: A much more abundant neighbour one base away suggests this may be a read error. The chain uses TRBV20-1 and TRBJ1-5; unclear D gene. Germline V gene sequence: CDR1 DFQATT, CDR2 SNEGSKA (reference sequence). Trimming left V 3 bases short and J 5 bases short, with 17 bases between. This CDR3 has 15 amino acids. CDR3 sequence (DNA): TGCAGTGCTAGTGCCAGCGGTTCGTGGTATCAGCCCCAGCATTTT. Translating gives CSASASGSWYQPQHF.

This clonotype was counted a single time. A much more abundant neighbour one base away suggests this may be a read error. The genes are TRBV6-5 and TRBJ2-3; D unclear. The J call is uncertain, as TRBJ1-5 better fits the DNA end. The germline CDR1 and CDR2 sequences are MNHEY and SVGAGI. The length of the CDR3 is 16 residues. CDR3 protein: CASSYSYQRHTDTQHF. The DNA for the CDR3 is TGTGCCAGCAGTTACTCCTACCAACGCCACACAGATACGCAGCATTTT.

This chain connects TRBV5-5 to TRBJ1-2, with D possibly matching TRBD1 (6 bases). CDR3 length: 16 residues. Looked up from germline, CDR1 is SGHKS and CDR2 is YYEKEE (reference sequence). V was cut by 0 bases and J by 6 bases, with 18 bases left in between. The CDR3 reads CASSLVPGQRNHGYTF. The CDR3 DNA sequence: TGTGCCAGCAGCTTGGTACCCGGACAGCGAAACCATGGCTACACCTTC.

This sequence joins TRBV4-1 and TRBJ2-3; a possible D gene is TRBD2 (6 bases). From germline, CDR1 is MGHRA and CDR2 YSYEKL. This CDR3 is 15 amino acids long. The ends were cut back, 5 bases at V and 0 bases at J, with 12 bases in the middle. CDR3 DNA sequence: TGCGCCAGCAGCACAAGCGGGCGAAGCACAGATACGCAGTATTTT. As protein: CASSTSGRSTDTQYF.

This clonotype was seen many times. V is TRBV7-9 and J is TRBJ2-1, with 7 bases lining up with TRBD2. The CDR3 sequence is 13 residues long. Losses at the gene ends were 5 bases for V and 12 bases for J; bases not matched to a gene: 10. The germline gives CDR1 SEHNR, CDR2 FQNEAQ (reference sequence). CDR3 nucleotides: TGTGCCAGCAGCCCCACCCAGGGAGGGAGGCAGTTCTTC. Translation: CASSPTQGGRQFF.

V gene TRBV12-3 or TRBV12-4 combines with J gene TRBJ1-1, with a weak D call TRBD1 (6 bases). CDR3 length: 13 amino acids. V lost 6 bases and J 0 bases, leaving 8 bases between the germline ends. CDR3 DNA: TGTGCCAGCAGGGGACAAGTGAACACTGAAGCTTTCTTT. This sequence encodes CASRGQVNTEAFF.

This clonotype came up a few times. The chain links TRBV6-1 to TRBJ1-5; D gene uncertain. Between the trimmed V and J ends, which lost 4 bases and 5 bases, there was a span of 6 bases. Germline values: CDR1 MNHNS, CDR2 SASEGT. The CDR3 length is 12 residues. In DNA, the CDR3 is TGTGCCAGCAGTGTCGGTGATCAGCCCCAGCATTTT. Translating it yields CASSVGDQPQHF.

This chain joins TRBV3-2 and TRBJ2-4. TRBV3-2 counts as a pseudogene. This CDR3 region has 13 residues. This CDR3 reads CASSQDMLNIQYF. The DNA of the CDR3 is TGTGCCAGCAGCCAAGATATGCTAAACATTCAGTACTTC.

This clonotype has ten or more counts. The chain recombines TRBV6-1 with TRBJ1-3; 7 nucleotides match TRBD1. V trimming: 3 bases; J trimming: 0 bases; junction bases outside the gene matches: 2. This CDR3 spans 15 amino acids. Germline values: CDR1 MNHNS, CDR2 SASEGT. CDR3 bases: TGTGCCAGCAGTGACGGGACAGACTCTGGAAACACCATATATTTT. Translated, it gives CASSDGTDSGNTIYF.

This clonotype was seen a few times. The V call is TRBV4-3, the J call TRBJ2-7; no definite D call. This CDR3 has 15 amino acids. V lost 2 bases, J lost 4 bases, and 15 bases lay in between. CDR1 LGHNA and CDR2 YSLEER come from the germline V gene. The CDR3 DNA follows: TGCGCCAGCAGCCAACTGTACAGCGCCGATTACGAGCAGTACTTC. Its protein product is CASSQLYSADYEQYF.

The rearrangement uses TRBV5-1 and TRBJ2-7; 9 nucleotides agree with TRBD2. Unmatched junction bases numbered 11, after V lost 4 bases and J lost 0 bases. The germline V gene has CDR1 SGHRS and CDR2 YFSETQ. CDR3 length: 17 amino acids. CDR3 coding DNA: TGCGCCAGCAGCCCGGCGGGGGGGACCCCAAGCTCCTACGAGCAGTACTTC. This codes for CASSPAGGTPSSYEQYF.

This clonotype was seen only a few times. The J gene is TRBJ1-2, the V gene TRBV5-1; 7 positions match TRBD1. The germline V gene encodes CDR1 SGHRS and CDR2 YFSETQ. The CDR3 consists of 14 residues. With 4 bases clipped from V and 7 bases from J, the junction kept 10 bases outside the gene matches. CDR3 nucleotides: TGCGCCAGCAGCATTGGGACAGAGTCCGTTGGCTACACCTTC. Its translation is CASSIGTESVGYTF.

The rearrangement links TRBV11-2 to TRBJ1-3, with TRBD1 matching over 7 bases. Germline V gene data show CDR1 as SGHAT and CDR2 as FQNNGV. The CDR3 length is 14 residues. V lost 1 base and J lost 9; bases outside the gene matches: 6. For the CDR3, the DNA is TGTGCCAGCAGCTTAGGCGGCAGGGGGTCCACCATATATTTT. Amino acid sequence: CASSLGGRGSTIYF.

The chain is built from TRBV6-2 or TRBV6-3 and TRBJ1-5; the D gene is possibly TRBD1 (6 bases). The V gene's germline CDR1 is MNHEY and CDR2 SVGEGT. V gave up 7 bases and J gave up 2 bases, with 21 bases separating them. The length of the CDR3 is 17 residues. The CDR3 bases are TGTGCCAGCACTCCCCGGGGGCACCTTAGGGGCAATCAGCCCCAGCATTTT. Encoded protein: CASTPRGHLRGNQPQHF.